The clone carrying this TCR beta chain was detected only a few times. Its specificity is unknown. A junction boundary mismatches the germline segment, possibly from a read error. Investigators produced naive CD8 libraries from about 19,000 to 1,100,000 sorted cells, drawing on 10%, 30% or 50% RNA. The CDR3 spans 16 residues. Germline V gene data show CDR1 as LNHNV and CDR2 as YYDKDF (reference sequence). The use of previously described methods and listed TCR primers produced the bulk TCR libraries. TCRdb re-analysed the PCR reads in MiXCR, keeping a single row per CDR3 protein. The profile covers about 630,000 distinct CDR3 sequences, with over 25% appearing a single time and 0.6% to 0.9% taken by the ten largest. These data originate in a study of molecular identifiers for immune sequencing clone quantification. Study-level findings and limits: Clones exceeding 20 RNA copies carried over 97% of effector molecules but under 1% of naive-cell molecules. Highly expanded clones may be undercounted when identical TCR molecules share barcodes.

This chain joins TRBV15 and TRBJ2-1; TRBD2 aligns across 8 bases. Material: naive CD8+ T cells from blood, with Jurkat cell RNA spiked in. Stated subset: FACS-sorted CD8+CD4-CCR7+CD45RA+ naive T cells. The sequence came from a human donor in good health. Some libraries in this study had Jurkat cell RNA spiked in. CDR3 sequence (DNA): TGTGCCACCAGCAGAGATAAGCGGGGGTGGTACAATGCGCAGTTCTTC. Translated: CATSRDKRGWYNAQFF.